The 8 T cell receptor beta chains given below trace back to one sample, sequenced in a study of control samples from healthy donors and cancer patients. Repertoires were generated with immunoSEQ multiplex PCR, while TCRdb's copy carries only in-frame clones and drops some. This sample has 350,000 to 450,000 clones, with approximately 92% found just once. The specimen was PBMCs. Receptor source: a man in his forties or fifties with head and neck cancer.

In nucleotides, the CDR3 is TGTGCCAGCAGAGACCAGGGGGGTTCTAATTCACCCCTCCACTTT. Protein product: CASRDQGGSNSPLHF. The chain uses TRBV2 and TRBJ1-6; 7 nucleotides agree with TRBD1. The CDR3 runs 15 residues. The V gene end was trimmed by 6 bases and the J gene end by 6 bases; junction bases not matched to a gene: 8. Germline CDR1 is SNHLY and CDR2 is FYNNEI.

The genes are TRBV11-2 and TRBJ2-2, with 8 bases aligning to TRBD1. Germline lookup yields CDR1 SGHAT and CDR2 FQNNGV. This CDR3 comprises 17 residues. Losses at the gene ends were 6 bases for V and 4 bases for J; bases not matched to a gene: 13. DNA for the CDR3: TGTGCCAGCAGGCCCTCAGGGGGCATCCTTTTCACCGGGGAGCTGTTTTTT. Translation: CASRPSGGILFTGELFF.

This rearrangement joins TRBV9 to TRBJ2-7; D might be TRBD2 (6 bases). V lost 4 bases and J 2 bases, leaving 13 bases between the germline ends. CDR1 SGDLS and CDR2 YYNGEE come from the germline V gene. CDR3 length: 14 residues. CDR3 bases: TGTGCCAGCAGCCCCGGGGACTTTGCCTACGAGCAGTACTTC. Its translation is CASSPGDFAYEQYF.

Written as DNA, the CDR3 is TGTGCCAGCAGCCCCGGGACAGGGGGTTACGAGCAGTACTTC. Residues: CASSPGTGGYEQYF. This chain connects TRBV11-2 to TRBJ2-7, with TRBD1 identical over 11 bases. The CDR3 runs to 14 residues. Germline CDR1 reads SGHAT; CDR2 reads FQNNGV. V gave up 5 bases and J gave up 4 bases; unmatched junction bases: 4.

The rearrangement uses TRBV30 and TRBJ2-5; 9 bases line up with TRBD1. This CDR3 comprises 13 residues. After removal of 3 bases from V and 4 bases from J, the junction contained 3 bases not matched to a gene. Germline V gene data show CDR1 as GTSNPN and CDR2 as SVGIG (reference sequence). The CDR3 DNA is TGTGCCTGGAGGGACAGGGGTAGAGAGACCCAGTACTTC. This encodes CAWRDRGRETQYF.

The chain combines TRBV29-1 with TRBJ2-7; weak D call: TRBD1 (5 bases). The V gene lost 5 bases and the J gene lost 4 bases, with 12 bases spanning the gap. Looked up from germline, CDR1 is SQVTM and CDR2 is ANQGSEA. This CDR3 is 12 amino acids long. CDR3 loop: CSVKSGWYEQYF. In nucleotides, the CDR3 is TGCAGCGTTAAGTCAGGGTGGTACGAGCAGTACTTC.

The chain combines TRBV27 with TRBJ2-6; TRBD1 might be the D (5 bases). Germline V lookup: CDR1 MNHEY, CDR2 SMNVEV (reference sequence). V lost 4 bases and J 1 base, leaving 14 bases between the germline ends. This CDR3 contains 17 residues. The CDR3 DNA reads as TGTGCCAGCAGTTCCAGGGTCGGGCGGTCTGGGGCCAACGTCCTGACTTTC. It is translated as CASSSRVGRSGANVLTF. The full variable domain, in which reference TRBV27 and TRBJ2-6 provide the parts outside the CDR3, is EAQVTQNPRYLITVTGKKLTVTCSQNMNHEYMSWYRQDPGLGLRQIYYSMNVEVTDKGDVPEGYKVSRKEKRNFPLILESPSPNQTSLYFCASSSRVGRSGANVLTFGAGSRLTVL.

The chain uses TRBV30 and TRBJ1-2, with D unresolved. Germline-derived CDR1 and CDR2 are GTSNPN and SVGIG (reference sequence). The CDR3 has 14 residues. V was shortened by 1 base and J by 8 bases, with 17 bases between the two germline ends. CDR3 protein: CAWSDPHKVGGYTF. CDR3 nucleotide sequence: TGTGCCTGGAGTGACCCCCACAAAGTGGGGGGCTACACCTTC.